The 3 T cell receptor beta chains below all came from one sample that was sequenced in a study of a mutant IDH1 vaccine in newly diagnosed glioma. Produced via immunoSEQ multiplex PCR; TCRdb's table is partial and in-frame only. The repertoire has approximately 50,000 clones, 80% to 90% of them found once; the top ten carry roughly 1.5%. Time point reported: week 23, last vaccination. Vaccination comprised doses that each held 300 ug of mutant IDH1 20-mer peptide, plus topical imiquimod. These receptors lack a known antigen. Source: PBMCs, taken from a glioma patient whose treatment included an IDH1 peptide vaccine. The receptors were gathered from a man aged 35 to 55 with glioma.

The rearrangement joins TRBV9 to TRBJ2-6, with D maybe TRBD1 (5 bases). Germline V gene sequence: CDR1 SGDLS, CDR2 YYNGEE. The V end lost 3 bases, the J end lost 4 bases, and 11 bases lay between the germline ends. The CDR3 covers 15 residues. CDR3 residues: CASSGRVYGANVLTF. The CDR3 coding sequence is TGTGCCAGCAGCGGCAGGGTCTACGGGGCCAACGTCCTGACTTTC.

J is TRBJ2-7 and V is TRBV15, with TRBD2 identical over 12 bases. Germline V CDR1 and CDR2: LNHNV, YYDKDF (reference sequence). The V and J ends lost 0 bases and 7 bases, in that order; junction bases with no gene match: 10. The CDR3 covers 17 residues. The CDR3 loop reads CATSRDFLAGGFGEQYF. CDR3 nucleotide sequence: TGTGCCACCAGCAGAGATTTTCTAGCGGGAGGGTTTGGGGAGCAGTACTTC.

This clone occurred a few times. The chain uses TRBV6-5 and TRBJ2-5; 8 bases match TRBD1. The CDR3 runs to 13 residues. The germline CDR1 and CDR2 sequences are MNHEY and SVGAGI. Germline trimming cut 5 bases from V and 5 bases from J; bases unmatched to any gene: 4. CDR3 sequence: CASSRTGKETQYF. In DNA, the CDR3 is TGTGCCAGCAGTAGGACAGGGAAGGAGACCCAGTACTTC.